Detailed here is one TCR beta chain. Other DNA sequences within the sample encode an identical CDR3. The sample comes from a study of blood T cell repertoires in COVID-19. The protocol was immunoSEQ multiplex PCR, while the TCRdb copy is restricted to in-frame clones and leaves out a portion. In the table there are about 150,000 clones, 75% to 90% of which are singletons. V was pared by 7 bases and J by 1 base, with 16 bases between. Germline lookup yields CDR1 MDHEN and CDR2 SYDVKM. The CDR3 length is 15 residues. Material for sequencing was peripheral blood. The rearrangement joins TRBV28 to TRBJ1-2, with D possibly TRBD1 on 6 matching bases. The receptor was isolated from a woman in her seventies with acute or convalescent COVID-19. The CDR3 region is CASISGGRVNYGYTF. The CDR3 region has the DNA TGTGCCAGCATCTCGGGGGGGCGCGTTAACTATGGCTACACCTTC.